These T cell receptor beta chains were read from a single sample in a study of blood T cell repertoires in COVID-19. The table came from immunoSEQ multiplex PCR; TCRdb's copy has only in-frame clones and leaves some out. This sample yields approximately 400,000 clones, of which approximately 93% are seen a single time; more than 0.85% belongs to the top ten. The specimen sequenced was PBMCs or T cells enriched from blood (not recorded which). These receptors were taken from a woman in her thirties or forties who had been exposed to COVID-19. The CDR3 runs from the conserved cysteine through the conserved F or W. The D gene is left open where the match is weak. A row's size may be missing; if present it is once, few, many or a size class.

v_call	d_call	j_call	cdr3_length	clone_size	cdr3_aa	cdr3_nt
TRBV27	NA	TRBJ1-2	14	NA	CASSFSSGRDGYTF	TGTGCCAGCAGTTTTTCTTCAGGGCGGGACGGCTACACCTTC
TRBV30	NA	TRBJ1-1	11	once	CAWGQNAEAFF	TGTGCCTGGGGACAGAACGCTGAAGCTTTCTTT
TRBV30	NA	TRBJ1-2	14	NA	CAWSVVLNYYGYTF	TGTGCCTGGAGTGTAGTACTGAATTACTATGGCTACACCTTC
TRBV5-1	TRBD1	TRBJ1-1	16	NA	CASRRGTGGVNTEAFF	TGCGCCAGCCGTCGAGGGACAGGGGGCGTGAACACTGAAGCTTTCTTT
TRBV19	NA	TRBJ1-2	12	NA	CASKGGGYGYTF	TGTGCCAGTAAAGGGGGGGGCTATGGCTACACCTTC
TRBV19	NA	TRBJ2-1	13	NA	CASSMSEYNEQFF	TGTGCCAGTAGTATGTCTGAGTACAATGAGCAGTTCTTC
TRBV14	NA	TRBJ1-4	12	once	CASSQDVGKLFF	TGTGCCAGCAGCCAAGACGTCGGAAAACTGTTTTTT
TRBV27	NA	TRBJ1-5	19	NA	CASSLSPIFRPGEDQPQHF	TGTGCCAGCAGTTTATCGCCCATTTTTCGGCCAGGGGAAGATCAGCCCCAGCATTTT
TRBV24-1	TRBD2	TRBJ2-1	16	NA	CATSDLESGRVDEQFF	TGTGCCACCAGTGATTTGGAGAGCGGGAGGGTGGATGAGCAGTTCTTC
TRBV6-5	NA	TRBJ2-1	13	NA	CASCSRRDNEQFF	TGTGCCAGCTGCTCCAGGCGGGACAATGAGCAGTTCTTC
TRBV6-5	NA	TRBJ1-5	15	NA	CASSYSPKNNQPQHF	TGTGCCAGCAGTTACTCTCCAAAAAACAATCAGCCCCAGCATTTT
TRBV2	TRBD1	TRBJ1-4	16	NA	CASTPLPGQANEKLFF	TGTGCCAGCACCCCCCTGCCCGGACAGGCTAATGAAAAACTGTTTTTT
TRBV19	TRBD1	TRBJ1-5	13	NA	CASTDRGDQPQHF	TGTGCCAGTACTGACAGGGGTGATCAGCCCCAGCATTTT
TRBV15	NA	TRBJ2-1	15	few	CATSRDMGGPSEQFF	TGTGCCACCAGCAGAGATATGGGGGGGCCTAGTGAGCAGTTCTTC
TRBV3-1/TRBV3-2	NA	TRBJ1-3	16	NA	CASSQGPTVSGNTIYF	TGTGCCAGCAGCCAAGGGCCGACTGTCTCTGGAAACACCATATATTTT
TRBV6-1	NA	TRBJ2-1	12	NA	CASSDMSTLQFF	TGTGCCAGCAGTGACATGTCTACCCTACAGTTCTTC